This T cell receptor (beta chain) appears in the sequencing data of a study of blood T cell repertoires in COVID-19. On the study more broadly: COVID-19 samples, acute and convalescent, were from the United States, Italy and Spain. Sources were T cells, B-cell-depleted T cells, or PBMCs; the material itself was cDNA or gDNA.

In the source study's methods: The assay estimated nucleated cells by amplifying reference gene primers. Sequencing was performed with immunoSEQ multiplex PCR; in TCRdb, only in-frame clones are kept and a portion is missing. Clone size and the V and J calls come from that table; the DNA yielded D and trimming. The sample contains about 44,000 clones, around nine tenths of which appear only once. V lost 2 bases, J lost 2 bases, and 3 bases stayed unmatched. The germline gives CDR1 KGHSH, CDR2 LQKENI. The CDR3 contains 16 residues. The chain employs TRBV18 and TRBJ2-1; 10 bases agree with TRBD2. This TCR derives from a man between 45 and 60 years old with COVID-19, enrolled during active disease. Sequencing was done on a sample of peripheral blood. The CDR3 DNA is TGTGCCAGCTCACCAGGGCTAGCGGGAGCCTACAATGAGCAGTTCTTC. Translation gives CASSPGLAGAYNEQFF.